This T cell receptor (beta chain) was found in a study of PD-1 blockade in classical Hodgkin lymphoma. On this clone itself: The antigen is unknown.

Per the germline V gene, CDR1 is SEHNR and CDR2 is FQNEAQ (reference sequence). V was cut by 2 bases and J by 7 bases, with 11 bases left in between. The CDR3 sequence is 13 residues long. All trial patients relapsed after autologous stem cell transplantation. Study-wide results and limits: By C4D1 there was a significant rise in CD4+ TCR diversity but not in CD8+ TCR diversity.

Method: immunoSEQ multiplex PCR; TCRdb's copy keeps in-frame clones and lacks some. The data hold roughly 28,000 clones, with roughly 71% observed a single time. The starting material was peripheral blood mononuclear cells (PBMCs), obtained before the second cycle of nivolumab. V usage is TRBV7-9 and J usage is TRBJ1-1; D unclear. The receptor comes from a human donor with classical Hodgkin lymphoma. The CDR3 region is CASSLFPEREAFF. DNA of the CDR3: TGTGCCAGCAGCTTATTTCCAGAACGTGAAGCTTTCTTT. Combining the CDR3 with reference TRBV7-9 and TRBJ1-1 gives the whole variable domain DTGVSQNPRHKITKRGQNVTFRCDPISEHNRLYWYRQTLGQGPEFLTYFQNEAQLEKSRLLSDRFSAERPKGSFSTLEIQRTEQGDSAMYLCASSLFPEREAFFGQGTRLTVV.